The source of this T cell receptor (beta chain) is a study of cytomegalovirus exposure and HLA in healthy donors. General study points: The study listed roughly 160 cytomegalovirus-associated TCR beta chains. The Asian-associated ancestry cluster reportedly had fewer N-insertions than the approximately 650-donor mean in a later analysis.

Although they were nominally healthy when sampled, donors likely had unrecorded immune exposures. This clone has only a few counts. Its antigen is as yet unknown. The study ran its PCR with 60 Vbeta and 13 Jbeta primers. Produced via immunoSEQ multiplex PCR; TCRdb's table is partial and in-frame only. The sample records about 50,000 clones, roughly 76% being singletons. V was trimmed by 0 bases and J by 5 bases, leaving 14 bases between them. This CDR3 has 16 residues. Germline CDR1 and CDR2: SGHDT and YYEEEE. The material sequenced was PBMCs. The clonotype comes from a woman in her thirties or forties in good health and CMV-seropositive. The chain recombines TRBV5-6 with TRBJ1-4; D is perhaps TRBD1 (6 bases). The CDR3 sequence is CASSLELQGRNEKLFF. CDR3 nucleotides: TGTGCCAGCAGCTTGGAATTACAGGGTAGGAATGAAAAACTGTTTTTT.